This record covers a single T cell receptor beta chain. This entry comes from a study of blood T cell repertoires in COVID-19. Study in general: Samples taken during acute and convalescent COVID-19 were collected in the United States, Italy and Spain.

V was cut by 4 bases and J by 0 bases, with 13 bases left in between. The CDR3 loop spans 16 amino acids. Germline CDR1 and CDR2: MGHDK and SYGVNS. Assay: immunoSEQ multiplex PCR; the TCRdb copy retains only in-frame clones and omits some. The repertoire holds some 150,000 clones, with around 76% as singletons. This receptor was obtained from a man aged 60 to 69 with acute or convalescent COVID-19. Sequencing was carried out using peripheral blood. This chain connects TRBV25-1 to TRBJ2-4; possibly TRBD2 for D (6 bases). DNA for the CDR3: TGTGCCAGCAGTGGGGCGGGAACCCTAGCCAAAAACATTCAGTACTTC. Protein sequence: CASSGAGTLAKNIQYF.